This T cell receptor (beta chain) was captured in a study of T-cell reconstitution after alpha-beta-depleted transplantation in children (dated by TCRdb to the mid-2010s). About the study as a whole: Using TCR repertoire profiling, the study quantitatively followed how T-cell immune reconstitution unfolded in children after TCRalphabeta/CD19-depleted allogeneic hematopoietic cell transplantation.

Points the paper makes about the study in general: In some patients, high TCRbeta diversity at day 60 was attributed to recipient T cells and intrathymic progenitors that had survived conditioning. The apparently early recovery of alphabetaT-cell counts about two months after transplant reportedly depended on only several hundred rapidly expanded clones that came from non-depleted graft cells. The frequencies of hyperexpanded clones fell over the following months, and after one year, T-cell counts and TCRbeta diversity were mostly attributed to newly produced T cells.

The library was built by means of PCR. Sequencing was carried out with an Illumina HiSeq 2500. TCR library preparation used molecular barcoding, with unique molecular identifiers applied to normalize quantification of the TCRbeta repertoire. The raw public data were reprocessed by TCRdb itself: fastp quality trimming at Q25, MiXCR clonotype calling, in-frame beta chains only. Here each entry gathers all rows of one CDR3 protein and keeps the most common genes and DNA. This sample holds 800,000 to 1,000,000 distinct CDR3 sequences; around 30% were observed only once. The ten largest account for 25% to 35% of the sample. The sample's treatment or condition label, decoded: allogeneic hematopoietic cell transplantation with graft depleted of TCRalphabeta T cells and CD19 B cells. TCRalphabeta/CD19-depleted allogeneic hematopoietic cell grafts were given to the transplant recipients, all of whom were children.

To note about this clonotype: This clone's antigen is unknown. No much larger clonotype is one base removed from it; base qualities were not supplied.

This TCR derives from a boy younger than two who had a stem cell transplant for SCID, so the T cells may come from the graft donor. Source: PBMCs, mostly from graft donor cells, taken 360 days after TCRalphabeta/CD19-depleted stem cell transplant.

The CDR3 amino acid sequence is: CASRGQGENGYTF. In nucleotides, the sequence is TGTGCCAGCAGGGGACAGGGAGAGAATGGCTACACCTTC. The chain is encoded by TRBV27 joined to TRBJ1-2, and 9 junctional nucleotides match TRBD1. The germline V gene (reference sequence) supplies CDR1 MNHEY and CDR2 SMNVEV. Germline trimming amounts to 6 bases on V and 6 bases on J, with 5 as the count of junction bases outside the gene matches. The CDR3 covers 13 residues, taking in both the cysteine and the phenylalanine. Only the CDR3 part of the read is kept: 39 bases, read in frame from the first base.